This TCR beta chain emerged from a study of cytomegalovirus exposure and HLA in healthy donors. Trimming took 5 bases from V and 4 from J, leaving 19 bases between them. Germline CDR1 and CDR2: SQVTM and ANQGSEA. The CDR3 runs 15 residues. With 60 Vbeta and 13 Jbeta primers, the PCR was carried out. This table comes from immunoSEQ multiplex PCR, and its TCRdb copy is limited to in-frame clones, with some not included. The data hold about 140,000 clones, with roughly 73% observed a single time. As to this clone: The antigen remains undetermined.

The study's findings and limits: A later analysis reported that several of the most significant clusters appeared to be linked to common viral pathogens, among them Epstein-Barr virus. The likely explanation for a cluster of highly shared sequence variants was sequencing artifact. A later analysis showed TCR association rates differing by HLA locus, peaking at DRB1 and lowest at HLA-C. A link between a missense DCLRE1C variant and TCR beta V- and J-gene trimming emerged from a later analysis.

Material for sequencing was PBMCs. The receptor comes from a man in his forties or fifties in good health and CMV-seronegative. The chain recombines TRBV29-1 with TRBJ2-3, with a weak D call TRBD2 (5 bases). In DNA, the CDR3 is TGCAGCGTTAGAACCGGGGTAGTCAAGGCAGATACGCAGTATTTT. Amino acids: CSVRTGVVKADTQYF.